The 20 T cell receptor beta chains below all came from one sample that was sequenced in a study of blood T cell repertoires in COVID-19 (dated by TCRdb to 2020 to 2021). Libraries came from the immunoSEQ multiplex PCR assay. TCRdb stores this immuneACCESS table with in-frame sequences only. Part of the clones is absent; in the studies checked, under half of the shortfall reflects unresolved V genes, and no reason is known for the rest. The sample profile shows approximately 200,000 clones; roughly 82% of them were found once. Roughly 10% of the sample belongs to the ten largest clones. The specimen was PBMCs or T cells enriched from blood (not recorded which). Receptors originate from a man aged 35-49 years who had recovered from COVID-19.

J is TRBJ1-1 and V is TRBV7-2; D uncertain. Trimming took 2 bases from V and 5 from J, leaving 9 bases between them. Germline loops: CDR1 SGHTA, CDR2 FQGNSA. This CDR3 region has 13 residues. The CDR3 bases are TGTGCCAGCAGCTTATTTCGGGAGACTGAAGCTTTCTTT. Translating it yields CASSLFRETEAFF.

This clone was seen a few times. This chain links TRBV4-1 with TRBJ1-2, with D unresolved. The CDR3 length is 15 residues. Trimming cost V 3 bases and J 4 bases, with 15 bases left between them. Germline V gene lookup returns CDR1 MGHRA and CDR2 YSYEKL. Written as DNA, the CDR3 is TGCGCCAGCAGCCAGGGCGTTAGTTACGGCTATGGCTACACCTTC. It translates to CASSQGVSYGYGYTF.

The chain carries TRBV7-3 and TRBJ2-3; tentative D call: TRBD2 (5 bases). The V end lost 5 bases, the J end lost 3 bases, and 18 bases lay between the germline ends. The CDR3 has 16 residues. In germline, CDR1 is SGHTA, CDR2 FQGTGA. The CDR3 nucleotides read TGTGCCAGCAGCCCCGGACGAGGGTTTGGAACAGATACGCAGTATTTT. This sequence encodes CASSPGRGFGTDTQYF.

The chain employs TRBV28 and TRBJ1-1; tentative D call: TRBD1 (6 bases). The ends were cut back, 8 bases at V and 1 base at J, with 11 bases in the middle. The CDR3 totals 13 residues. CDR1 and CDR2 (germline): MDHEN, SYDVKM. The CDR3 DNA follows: TGTGCCAGCTGGGACATACAGAACACTGAAGCTTTCTTT. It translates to CASWDIQNTEAFF.

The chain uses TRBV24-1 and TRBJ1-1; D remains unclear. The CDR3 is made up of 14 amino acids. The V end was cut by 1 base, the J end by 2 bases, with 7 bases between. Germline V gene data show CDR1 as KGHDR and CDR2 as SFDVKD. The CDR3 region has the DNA TGTGCCACCAGTGATTTTCCTCGTAACACTGAAGCTTTCTTT. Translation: CATSDFPRNTEAFF.

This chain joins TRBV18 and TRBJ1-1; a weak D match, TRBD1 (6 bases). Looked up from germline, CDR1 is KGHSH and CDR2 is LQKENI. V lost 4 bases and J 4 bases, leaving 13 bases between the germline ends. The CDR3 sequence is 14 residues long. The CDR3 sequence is CASSLDRLSTEAFF. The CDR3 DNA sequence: TGTGCCAGCTCACTCGACAGGTTGAGCACTGAAGCTTTCTTT.

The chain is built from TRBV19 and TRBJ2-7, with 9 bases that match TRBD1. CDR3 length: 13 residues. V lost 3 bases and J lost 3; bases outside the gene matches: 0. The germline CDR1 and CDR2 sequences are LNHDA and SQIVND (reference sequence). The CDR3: CASSMTGGYEQYF. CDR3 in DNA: TGTGCCAGTAGTATGACAGGGGGCTACGAGCAGTACTTC. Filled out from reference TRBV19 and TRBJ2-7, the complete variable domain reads DGGITQSPKYLFRKEGQNVTLSCEQNLNHDAMYWYRQDPGQGLRLIYYSQIVNDFQKGDIAEGYSVSREKKESFPLTVTSAQKNPTAFYLCASSMTGGYEQYFGPGTRLTVT.

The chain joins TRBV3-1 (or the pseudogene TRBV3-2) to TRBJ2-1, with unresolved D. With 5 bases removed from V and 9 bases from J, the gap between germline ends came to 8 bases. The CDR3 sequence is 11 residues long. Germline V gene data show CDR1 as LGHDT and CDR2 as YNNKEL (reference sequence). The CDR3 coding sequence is TGTGCCAGCAGCTTTACTGGTGAGCAGTTCTTC. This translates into CASSFTGEQFF.

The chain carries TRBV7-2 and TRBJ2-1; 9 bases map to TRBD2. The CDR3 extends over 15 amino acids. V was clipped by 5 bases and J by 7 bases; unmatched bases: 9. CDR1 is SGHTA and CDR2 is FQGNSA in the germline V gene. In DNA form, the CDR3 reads TGTGCCAGCAGCCCGACTAGCGGAGACGGGAATGAGCAGTTCTTC. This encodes CASSPTSGDGNEQFF.

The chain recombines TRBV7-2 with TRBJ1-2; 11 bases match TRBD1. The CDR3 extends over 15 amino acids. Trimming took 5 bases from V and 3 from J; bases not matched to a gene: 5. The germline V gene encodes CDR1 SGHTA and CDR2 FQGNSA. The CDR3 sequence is CASSSGQGAYYGYTF. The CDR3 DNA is TGTGCCAGCAGCAGTGGACAGGGGGCTTACTATGGCTACACCTTC.

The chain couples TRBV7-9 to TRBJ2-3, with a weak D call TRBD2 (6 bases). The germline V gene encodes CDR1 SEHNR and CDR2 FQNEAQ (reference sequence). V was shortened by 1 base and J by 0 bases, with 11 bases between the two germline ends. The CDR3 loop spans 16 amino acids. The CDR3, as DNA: TGTGCCAGCAGCTTAGATCTAGCGTCTAGCACAGATACGCAGTATTTT. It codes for CASSLDLASSTDTQYF.

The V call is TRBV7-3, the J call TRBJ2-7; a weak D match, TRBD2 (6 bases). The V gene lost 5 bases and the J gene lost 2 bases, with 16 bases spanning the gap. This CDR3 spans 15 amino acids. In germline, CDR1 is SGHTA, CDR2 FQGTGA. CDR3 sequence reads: CASSPGRGFPYEQYF. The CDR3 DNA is TGTGCCAGCAGCCCCGGACGGGGGTTCCCCTACGAGCAGTACTTC.

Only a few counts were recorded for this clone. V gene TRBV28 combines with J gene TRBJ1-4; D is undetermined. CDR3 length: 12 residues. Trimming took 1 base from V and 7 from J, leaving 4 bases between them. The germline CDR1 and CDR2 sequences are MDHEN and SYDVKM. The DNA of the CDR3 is TGTGCCAGCAGTTTATTTAGTGAAAAACTGTTTTTT. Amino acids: CASSLFSEKLFF.

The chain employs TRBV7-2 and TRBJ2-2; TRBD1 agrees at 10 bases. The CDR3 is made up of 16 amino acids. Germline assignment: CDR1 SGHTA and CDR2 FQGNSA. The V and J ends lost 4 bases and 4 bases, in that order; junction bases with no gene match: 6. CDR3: CASSSSTGGVTGELFF. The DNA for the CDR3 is TGTGCCAGCAGCTCGTCGACAGGGGGCGTCACCGGGGAGCTGTTTTTT.

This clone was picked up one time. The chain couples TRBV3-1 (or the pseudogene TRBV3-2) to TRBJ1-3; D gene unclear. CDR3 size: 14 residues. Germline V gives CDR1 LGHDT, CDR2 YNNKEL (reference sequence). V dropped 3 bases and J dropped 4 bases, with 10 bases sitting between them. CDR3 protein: CASSQNLRGNTIYF. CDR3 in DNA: TGTGCCAGCAGCCAGAATCTGAGAGGAAACACCATATATTTT.

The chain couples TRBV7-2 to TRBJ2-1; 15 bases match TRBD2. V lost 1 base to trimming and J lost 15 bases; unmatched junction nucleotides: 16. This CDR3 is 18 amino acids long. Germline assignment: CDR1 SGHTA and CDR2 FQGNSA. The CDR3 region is CASSLGSGTSGRTAGGFF. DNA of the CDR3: TGTGCCAGCAGCTTAGGATCCGGGACTAGCGGGAGGACAGCAGGGGGGTTCTTC.

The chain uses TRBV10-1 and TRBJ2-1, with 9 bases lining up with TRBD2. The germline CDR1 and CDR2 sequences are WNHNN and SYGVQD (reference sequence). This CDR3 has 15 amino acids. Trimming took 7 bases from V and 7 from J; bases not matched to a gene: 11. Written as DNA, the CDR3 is TGCGCCAGCACGGGCGGGAGGGCCACGTGGAATGAGCAGTTCTTC. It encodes CASTGGRATWNEQFF.

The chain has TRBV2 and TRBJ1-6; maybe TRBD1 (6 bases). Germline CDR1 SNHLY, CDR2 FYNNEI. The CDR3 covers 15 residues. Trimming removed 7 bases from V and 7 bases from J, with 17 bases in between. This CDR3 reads CASTLAGGGNSPLHF. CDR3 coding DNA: TGTGCCAGCACCCTGGCGGGAGGGGGGAATTCACCCCTCCACTTT.

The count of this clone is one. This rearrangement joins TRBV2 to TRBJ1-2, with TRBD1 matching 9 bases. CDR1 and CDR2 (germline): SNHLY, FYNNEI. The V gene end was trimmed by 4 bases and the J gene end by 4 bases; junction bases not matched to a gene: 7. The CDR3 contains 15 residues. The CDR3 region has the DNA TGTGCCAGCAGTGCCGGACAGGGGATCTTCTATGGCTACACCTTC. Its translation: CASSAGQGIFYGYTF.

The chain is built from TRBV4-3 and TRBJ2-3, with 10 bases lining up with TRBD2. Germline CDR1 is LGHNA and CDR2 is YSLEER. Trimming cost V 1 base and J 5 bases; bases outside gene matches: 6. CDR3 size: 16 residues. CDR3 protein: CASSQGQREGVDTQYF. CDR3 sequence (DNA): TGCGCCAGCAGCCAAGGCCAGCGGGAGGGCGTAGATACGCAGTATTTT.